These T cell receptor beta chains were read from a single sample in a study of sequential checkpoint blockade in melanoma. This table comes from immunoSEQ multiplex PCR, and its TCRdb copy is limited to in-frame clones, with some not included. This sample carries roughly 2,000 clones, over 15% of them seen once, and the ten largest clones take 15% to 20%. The sequencing used tumor tissue (inferred from file names), collected from a patient given nivolumab and ipilimumab in sequence. The receptor source for this set is a human donor with melanoma. Each CDR3 is given with its conserved first and last residue. Fields, in order: clone size, D gene, V gene, J gene, CDR3 DNA, CDR3 protein. A D gene is named only where the DNA matches it firmly. Size is omitted from some rows. Given values are once, few, many or a class for expanded clones.

clone size: medium-sized
D gene: TRBD1
V gene: TRBV11-3
J gene: TRBJ2-2
CDR3 DNA: TGTGCCAGCAGCGGGCGAATGGGACAGGGGGCGCTCGGGGAGCTGTTTTTT
CDR3 protein: CASSGRMGQGALGELFF

clone size: -
D gene: -
V gene: TRBV6-8
J gene: TRBJ2-7
CDR3 DNA: TGTGCCAGCAGTTACGGTGGACTCATCGCCTACGAGCAGTACTTC
CDR3 protein: CASSYGGLIAYEQYF

clone size: few
D gene: TRBD1
V gene: TRBV11-3
J gene: TRBJ2-7
CDR3 DNA: TGTGCCAGCAGCTTAGAGGGGACAGGGGGCTACGAGCAGTACTTC
CDR3 protein: CASSLEGTGGYEQYF

clone size: few
D gene: TRBD2
V gene: TRBV11-3
J gene: TRBJ2-3
CDR3 DNA: TGTGCCAGCAGCACCCTTTTTCGGTGGTGGACTAGCGGTAGCACAGATACGCAGTATTTT
CDR3 protein: CASSTLFRWWTSGSTDTQYF

clone size: -
D gene: -
V gene: TRBV19
J gene: TRBJ2-1
CDR3 DNA: TGTGCCAGTAGTAGGGGCAAGAACAATCCCCACAATGAGCAGTTCTTC
CDR3 protein: CASSRGKNNPHNEQFF

clone size: few
D gene: -
V gene: TRBV4-1
J gene: TRBJ1-2
CDR3 DNA: TGCGCCAGCAGCCAAGGTGGGGGACACCTCACCTTC
CDR3 protein: CASSQGGGHLTF

clone size: few
D gene: -
V gene: TRBV29-1
J gene: TRBJ1-1
CDR3 DNA: TGCACCATTTTGTTGGCAATGAACACTGAAGCTTTCTTT
CDR3 protein: CTILLAMNTEAFF

clone size: medium-sized
D gene: TRBD1
V gene: TRBV9
J gene: TRBJ1-3
CDR3 DNA: TGTGCCAGCAGCGTCGGGACAGGGGCTGGAAACACCATATATTTT
CDR3 protein: CASSVGTGAGNTIYF

clone size: -
D gene: -
V gene: TRBV11-3
J gene: TRBJ1-5
CDR3 DNA: TGTGCCAGCAGCCCACGGGAGAGTAGCAATCAGCCCCAGCATTTT
CDR3 protein: CASSPRESSNQPQHF

clone size: -
D gene: TRBD1
V gene: TRBV5-1
J gene: TRBJ2-1
CDR3 DNA: TGCGCCAGCACACAGGGGGTCTCCTACAATGAGCAGTTCTTC
CDR3 protein: CASTQGVSYNEQFF

clone size: many
D gene: -
V gene: TRBV9
J gene: TRBJ1-2
CDR3 DNA: TGTGCCAGCAGGCGAACACCCAGGGGTAACTATGGCTACACCTTC
CDR3 protein: CASRRTPRGNYGYTF

clone size: many
D gene: TRBD1
V gene: TRBV4-3
J gene: TRBJ1-3
CDR3 DNA: TGCGCCAGCAGCCGGGGGGGGACAGGGCCGGGGGGAAACACCATATATTTT
CDR3 protein: CASSRGGTGPGGNTIYF

clone size: medium-sized
D gene: -
V gene: TRBV6-8
J gene: TRBJ1-5
CDR3 DNA: TGTGCCAGCAGTTACTCGAGCAGACCAGGGAATCAGCCCCAGCATTTT
CDR3 protein: CASSYSSRPGNQPQHF

clone size: -
D gene: -
V gene: TRBV18
J gene: TRBJ2-7
CDR3 DNA: TGTGCCAGCTCACAGGGGGACAGCGGGGCCTACGAGCAGTACTTC
CDR3 protein: CASSQGDSGAYEQYF

clone size: few
D gene: -
V gene: TRBV11-3
J gene: TRBJ1-4
CDR3 DNA: TGTGCCAGCAGCTCGGTAGGGGGGACTAATGAAAAACTGTTTTTT
CDR3 protein: CASSSVGGTNEKLFF

clone size: medium-sized
D gene: -
V gene: TRBV4-1
J gene: TRBJ2-3
CDR3 DNA: TGCGCCAGCAGCCAGGGACAACTGACAGATACGCAGTATTTT
CDR3 protein: CASSQGQLTDTQYF

clone size: -
D gene: -
V gene: TRBV19
J gene: TRBJ1-1
CDR3 DNA: TGTGCCAGTAGGCCAACAGGGCTACTATTGAACACTGAAGCTTTCTTT
CDR3 protein: CASRPTGLLLNTEAFF

clone size: few
D gene: -
V gene: TRBV28
J gene: TRBJ2-4
CDR3 DNA: TGTGCCAGCAGTTTCGGTGGGTTTGTAAACATTCAGTACTTC
CDR3 protein: CASSFGGFVNIQYF

clone size: -
D gene: -
V gene: TRBV14
J gene: TRBJ2-3
CDR3 DNA: TGTGCCAGCAGCCAAAGGGGGGGGCCGGATACGCAGTATTTT
CDR3 protein: CASSQRGGPDTQYF

clone size: -
D gene: TRBD1
V gene: TRBV6-8
J gene: TRBJ2-5
CDR3 DNA: TGTGCCAGCAGTTACAGCACAGGGGTGGAGACCCAGTACTTC
CDR3 protein: CASSYSTGVETQYF

clone size: -
D gene: TRBD1
V gene: TRBV12-5
J gene: TRBJ2-5
CDR3 DNA: TGTGCTAGTGGTTTGGTACGTGGATCCGGGACAGCTAAAGAGACCCAGTACTTC
CDR3 protein: CASGLVRGSGTAKETQYF

clone size: medium-sized
D gene: -
V gene: TRBV19
J gene: TRBJ1-5
CDR3 DNA: TGTGCCAGCCGTTGGGGGACCCTTACCAATCAGCCCCAGCATTTT
CDR3 protein: CASRWGTLTNQPQHF

clone size: many
D gene: TRBD1
V gene: TRBV11-3
J gene: TRBJ2-3
CDR3 DNA: TGTGCCAGCAGCCCCGCAGGGGGCATCACAGATACGCAGTATTTT
CDR3 protein: CASSPAGGITDTQYF

clone size: many
D gene: -
V gene: TRBV11-3
J gene: TRBJ2-2
CDR3 DNA: TGTGCCAGCAGCGTCAGCGTAACGACCGGGGAGCTGTTTTTT
CDR3 protein: CASSVSVTTGELFF

clone size: medium-sized
D gene: -
V gene: TRBV11-3
J gene: TRBJ1-3
CDR3 DNA: TGTGCCAGCAGCCGGGCGGACTCTGGAAACACCATATATTTT
CDR3 protein: CASSRADSGNTIYF

clone size: large
D gene: TRBD2
V gene: TRBV9
J gene: TRBJ2-1
CDR3 DNA: TGTGCCAGCAGCGCGCGACTAGCGGGGGGATACAATGAGCAGTTCTTC
CDR3 protein: CASSARLAGGYNEQFF

clone size: -
D gene: TRBD1
V gene: TRBV18
J gene: TRBJ1-1
CDR3 DNA: TGTGCCAGCTCACCAACCTTGGGACAGGGTGAATTTGAAGCTTTCTTT
CDR3 protein: CASSPTLGQGEFEAFF

clone size: large
D gene: -
V gene: TRBV9
J gene: TRBJ2-7
CDR3 DNA: TGTGCCAGCAGCGATAGTTTAGACAGGCAGACCTACGAGCAGTACTTC
CDR3 protein: CASSDSLDRQTYEQYF

clone size: many
D gene: -
V gene: TRBV11-3
J gene: TRBJ1-6
CDR3 DNA: TGTGCCAGCAGCTTAAGAGGTGAGGGCAGCGAGGGTTCACCCCTCCACTTT
CDR3 protein: CASSLRGEGSEGSPLHF

clone size: -
D gene: -
V gene: TRBV29-1
J gene: TRBJ2-2
CDR3 DNA: TGCAGCGTTCGTGCCGGGACACAGAACACCGGGGAGCTGTTTTTT
CDR3 protein: CSVRAGTQNTGELFF

clone size: -
D gene: -
V gene: TRBV19
J gene: TRBJ2-2
CDR3 DNA: TGTGCCAGTAGCTACGCCGGGACCCGACTTAACACCGGGGAGCTGTTTTTT
CDR3 protein: CASSYAGTRLNTGELFF

clone size: -
D gene: -
V gene: TRBV9
J gene: TRBJ1-2
CDR3 DNA: TGTGCCAGCACATACGGGAGAGGGGACAACTATGGCTACACCTTC
CDR3 protein: CASTYGRGDNYGYTF

clone size: -
D gene: TRBD1
V gene: TRBV9
J gene: TRBJ1-2
CDR3 DNA: TGTGCCAGCAGCGCCGCGGGACAGCCAAACTATGGCTACACCTTC
CDR3 protein: CASSAAGQPNYGYTF

clone size: -
D gene: -
V gene: TRBV6-8
J gene: TRBJ2-3
CDR3 DNA: TGTGCCAGCAGTTACGGGCGAGATACGCAGTATTTT
CDR3 protein: CASSYGRDTQYF

clone size: -
D gene: -
V gene: TRBV6-8
J gene: TRBJ1-2
CDR3 DNA: TGTGCCAGCAGCACCGACGTTGGGGGCTACACCTTC
CDR3 protein: CASSTDVGGYTF

clone size: few
D gene: -
V gene: TRBV6-8
J gene: TRBJ1-2
CDR3 DNA: TGTGCCATCACAGTAAGCGGCGGTCCTAACTATGGCTACACCTTC
CDR3 protein: CAITVSGGPNYGYTF

clone size: medium-sized
D gene: -
V gene: TRBV9
J gene: TRBJ2-1
CDR3 DNA: TGTGCCAGCAGTCCAGGGGCTGATGAGCAGTTCTTC
CDR3 protein: CASSPGADEQFF

clone size: -
D gene: -
V gene: TRBV18
J gene: TRBJ2-1
CDR3 DNA: TGTGCCAGCTCACCATCGACCAGAACCAATGAGCAGTTCTTC
CDR3 protein: CASSPSTRTNEQFF

clone size: few
D gene: -
V gene: TRBV19
J gene: TRBJ1-4
CDR3 DNA: TGTGCCAGTAGTGCCCCCCGGGGGGCACTGTTTTTT
CDR3 protein: CASSAPRGALFF

clone size: many
D gene: TRBD1
V gene: TRBV11-3
J gene: TRBJ2-5
CDR3 DNA: TGTGCCAGCAGTCCTGGACAGGGAATTGCGGAGACCCAGTACTTC
CDR3 protein: CASSPGQGIAETQYF

clone size: few
D gene: -
V gene: TRBV6-8
J gene: TRBJ1-3
CDR3 DNA: TGTGCCAGCAGCGTACAGCACTCTGGAAACACCATATATTTT
CDR3 protein: CASSVQHSGNTIYF

clone size: large
D gene: TRBD2
V gene: TRBV29-1
J gene: TRBJ2-4
CDR3 DNA: TGCAGCGTTGAAGCGGGGGGCAAAAACATTCAGTACTTC
CDR3 protein: CSVEAGGKNIQYF

clone size: few
D gene: TRBD1
V gene: TRBV28
J gene: TRBJ1-2
CDR3 DNA: TGTGCCACGGGACAGGGGATCAGTTATGGCTACACCTTC
CDR3 protein: CATGQGISYGYTF

clone size: medium-sized
D gene: TRBD1
V gene: TRBV28
J gene: TRBJ2-3
CDR3 DNA: TGTGCCGCTGGACAGGGGAAGACAGATACGCAGTATTTT
CDR3 protein: CAAGQGKTDTQYF

clone size: medium-sized
D gene: TRBD1
V gene: TRBV11-3
J gene: TRBJ2-3
CDR3 DNA: TGTGCCAGCAGCTTACGGACAGGGGGCGCAGATACGCAGTATTTT
CDR3 protein: CASSLRTGGADTQYF

clone size: -
D gene: -
V gene: TRBV11-3
J gene: TRBJ2-1
CDR3 DNA: TGTGCCAGCAGACGGACAGATAGGGCCAATGAGCAGTTCTTC
CDR3 protein: CASRRTDRANEQFF

clone size: -
D gene: -
V gene: TRBV6-8
J gene: TRBJ1-1
CDR3 DNA: TGTGCCAGCAGTTACTCGGAGGCCGGGGGTCGGAACACTGAAGCTTTCTTT
CDR3 protein: CASSYSEAGGRNTEAFF

clone size: medium-sized
D gene: -
V gene: TRBV9
J gene: TRBJ1-1
CDR3 DNA: TGTGCCAGCAGCGTAGGCTCTGGGTTCACTGAAGCTTTCTTT
CDR3 protein: CASSVGSGFTEAFF

clone size: medium-sized
D gene: -
V gene: TRBV6-8
J gene: TRBJ1-6
CDR3 DNA: TGTGCCAGCAGTTCCCTAGACTCCTATAATTCACCCCTCCACTTT
CDR3 protein: CASSSLDSYNSPLHF

clone size: -
D gene: -
V gene: TRBV19
J gene: TRBJ1-5
CDR3 DNA: TGTGCCAGTAGTATAGGGACGGGGGCAAGGGGACAGCCCCAGCATTTT
CDR3 protein: CASSIGTGARGQPQHF

clone size: -
D gene: TRBD2
V gene: TRBV14
J gene: TRBJ2-3
CDR3 DNA: TGTGCCAGCAGCCATGTAGCGGGGGGGACAGATACGCAGTATTTT
CDR3 protein: CASSHVAGGTDTQYF

clone size: -
D gene: -
V gene: TRBV5-1
J gene: TRBJ1-6
CDR3 DNA: TGCGCCAGCAGCTTGAGCTTGGCAGGGTATAATTCACCCCTCCACTTT
CDR3 protein: CASSLSLAGYNSPLHF

clone size: -
D gene: TRBD1
V gene: TRBV5-1
J gene: TRBJ1-3
CDR3 DNA: TGCGCCAGCAGCTTGGCCACAGGGGCCTCTGGAAACACCATATATTTT
CDR3 protein: CASSLATGASGNTIYF